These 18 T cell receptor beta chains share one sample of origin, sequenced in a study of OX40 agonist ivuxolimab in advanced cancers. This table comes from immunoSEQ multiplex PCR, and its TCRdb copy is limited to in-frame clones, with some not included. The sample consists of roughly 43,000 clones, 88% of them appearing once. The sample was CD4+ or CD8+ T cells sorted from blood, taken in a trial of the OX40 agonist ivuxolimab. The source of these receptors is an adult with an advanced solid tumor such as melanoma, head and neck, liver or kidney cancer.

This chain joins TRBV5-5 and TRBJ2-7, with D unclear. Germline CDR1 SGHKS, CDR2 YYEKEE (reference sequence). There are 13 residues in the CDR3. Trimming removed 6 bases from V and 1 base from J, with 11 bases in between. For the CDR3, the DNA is TGTGCCAGCAATGGTCACAGTTCCTACGAGCAGTACTTC. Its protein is CASNGHSSYEQYF.

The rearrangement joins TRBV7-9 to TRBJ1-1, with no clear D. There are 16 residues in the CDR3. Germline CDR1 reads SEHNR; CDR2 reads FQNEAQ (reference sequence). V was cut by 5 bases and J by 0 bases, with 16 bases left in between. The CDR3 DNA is TGTGCCAGCAGCCATCCACTGAGGGCGGTGAACACTGAAGCTTTCTTT. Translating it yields CASSHPLRAVNTEAFF.

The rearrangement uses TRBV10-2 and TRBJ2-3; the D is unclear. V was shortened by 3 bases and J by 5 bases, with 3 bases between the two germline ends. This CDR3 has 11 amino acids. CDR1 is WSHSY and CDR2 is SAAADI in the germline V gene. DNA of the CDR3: TGCGCCAGCAGTGAAGGAGATACGCAGTATTTT. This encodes CASSEGDTQYF.

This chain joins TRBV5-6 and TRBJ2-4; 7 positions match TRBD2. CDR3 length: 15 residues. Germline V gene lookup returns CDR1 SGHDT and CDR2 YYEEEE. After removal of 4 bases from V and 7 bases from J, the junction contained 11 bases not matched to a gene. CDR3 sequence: CASSRKGSGVNIQYF. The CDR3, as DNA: TGTGCCAGCAGCCGGAAAGGAAGCGGGGTTAACATTCAGTACTTC.

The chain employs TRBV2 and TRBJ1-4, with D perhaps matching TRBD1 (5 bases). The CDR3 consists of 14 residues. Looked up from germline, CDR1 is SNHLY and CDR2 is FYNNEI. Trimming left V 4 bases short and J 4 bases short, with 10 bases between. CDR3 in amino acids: CASSVRAFNEKLFF. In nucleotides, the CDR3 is TGTGCCAGCAGTGTCAGGGCATTTAATGAAAAACTGTTTTTT.

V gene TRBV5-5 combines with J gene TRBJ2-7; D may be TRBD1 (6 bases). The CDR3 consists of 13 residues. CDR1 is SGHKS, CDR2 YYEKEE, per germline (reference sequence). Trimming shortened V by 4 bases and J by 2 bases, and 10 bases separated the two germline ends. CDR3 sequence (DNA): TGTGCCAGCAGCATGACAGGCGCCTACGAGCAGTACTTC. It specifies CASSMTGAYEQYF.

The CDR3 DNA sequence: TGCGCCAGCAGGTCGGTTATGAACACTGAAGCTTTCTTT. It encodes CASRSVMNTEAFF. V gene TRBV4-1 combines with J gene TRBJ1-1; no clear D gene. The V and J ends lost 6 bases and 0 bases respectively, with 8 bases between them. Germline V CDR1 and CDR2: MGHRA, YSYEKL. This CDR3 spans 13 amino acids.

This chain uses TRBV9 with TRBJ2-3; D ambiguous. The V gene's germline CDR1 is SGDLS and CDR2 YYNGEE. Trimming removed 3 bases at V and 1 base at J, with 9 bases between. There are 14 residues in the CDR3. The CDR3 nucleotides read TGTGCCAGCAGCGCATTAGTGGGCACAGATACGCAGTATTTT. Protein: CASSALVGTDTQYF. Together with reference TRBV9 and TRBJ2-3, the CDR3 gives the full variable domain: DSGVTQTPKHLITATGQRVTLRCSPRSGDLSVYWYQQSLDQGLQFLIQYYNGEERAKGNILERFSAQQFPDLHSELNLSSLELGDSALYFCASSALVGTDTQYFGPGTRLTVL.

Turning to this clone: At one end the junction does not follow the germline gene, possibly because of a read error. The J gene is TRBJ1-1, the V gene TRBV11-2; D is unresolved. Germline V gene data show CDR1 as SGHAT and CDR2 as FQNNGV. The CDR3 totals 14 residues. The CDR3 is CASILDSGNTEAFF. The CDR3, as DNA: TGTGCCAGCATCTTAGATTCCGGTAACACTGAAGCTTTCTTT.

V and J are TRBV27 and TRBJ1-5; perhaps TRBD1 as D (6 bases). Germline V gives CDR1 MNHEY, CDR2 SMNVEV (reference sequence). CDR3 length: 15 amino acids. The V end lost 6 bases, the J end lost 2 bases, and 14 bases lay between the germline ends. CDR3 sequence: CASSWGPGGNQPQHF. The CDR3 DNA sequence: TGTGCCAGCAGCTGGGGGCCCGGAGGCAATCAGCCCCAGCATTTT.

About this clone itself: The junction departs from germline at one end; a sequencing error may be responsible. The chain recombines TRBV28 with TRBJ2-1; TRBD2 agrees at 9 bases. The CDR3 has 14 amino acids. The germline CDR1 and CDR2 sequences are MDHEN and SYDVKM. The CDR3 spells CASRTTSGRIQPIF. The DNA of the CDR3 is TGTGCCAGCAGGACGACTAGCGGAAGAATCCAACCCATCTTC.

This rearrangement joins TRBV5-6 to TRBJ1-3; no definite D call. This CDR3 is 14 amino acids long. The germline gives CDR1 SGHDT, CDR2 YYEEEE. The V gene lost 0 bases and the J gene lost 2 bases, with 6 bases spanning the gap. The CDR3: CASSLVAAGNTIYF. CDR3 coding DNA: TGTGCCAGCAGCTTGGTGGCTGCTGGAAACACCATATATTTT.

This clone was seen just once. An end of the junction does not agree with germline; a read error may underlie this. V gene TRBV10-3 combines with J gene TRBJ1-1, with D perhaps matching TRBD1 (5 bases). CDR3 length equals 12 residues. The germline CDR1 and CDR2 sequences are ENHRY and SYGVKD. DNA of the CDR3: TGTGCCATCAGTGAGTCGGGGGGTTCGCAGAATTTT. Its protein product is CAISESGGSQNF.

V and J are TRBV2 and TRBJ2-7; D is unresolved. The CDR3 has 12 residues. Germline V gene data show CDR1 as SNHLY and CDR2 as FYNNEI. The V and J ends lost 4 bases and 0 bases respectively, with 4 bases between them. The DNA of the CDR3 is TGTGCCAGCAGTGTTAGCTCCTACGAGCAGTACTTC. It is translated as CASSVSSYEQYF.

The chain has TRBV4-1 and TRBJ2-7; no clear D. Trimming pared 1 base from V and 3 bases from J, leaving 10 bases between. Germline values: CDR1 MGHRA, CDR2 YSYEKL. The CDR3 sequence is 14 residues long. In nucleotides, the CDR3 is TGCGCCAGCAGCCAAGCCGGTTTCCTCTACGAGCAGTACTTC. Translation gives CASSQAGFLYEQYF.

The CDR3 DNA sequence: TGTGCCAGCAGTTACTCAGGCTTCGGGGGCTACACCTTC. Translation: CASSYSGFGGYTF. The chain joins TRBV6-5 to TRBJ1-2; D gene unclear. CDR1 and CDR2 (germline): MNHEY, SVGAGI. Trimming removed 0 bases at V and 8 bases at J, with 10 bases between. The CDR3 loop spans 13 amino acids.

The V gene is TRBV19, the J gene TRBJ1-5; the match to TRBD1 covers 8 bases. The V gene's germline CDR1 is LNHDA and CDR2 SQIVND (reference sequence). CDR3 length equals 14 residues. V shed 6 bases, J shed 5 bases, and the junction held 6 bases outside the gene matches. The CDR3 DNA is TGTGCCAGTAGGGACAGGGACCCTTATCAGCCCCAGCATTTT. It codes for CASRDRDPYQPQHF.

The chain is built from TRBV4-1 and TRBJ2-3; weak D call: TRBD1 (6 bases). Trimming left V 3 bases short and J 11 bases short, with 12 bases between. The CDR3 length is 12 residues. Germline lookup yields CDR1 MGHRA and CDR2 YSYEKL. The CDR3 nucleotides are TGCGCCAGCAGCCAGGGGACAATAGGGCAGTATTTT. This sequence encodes CASSQGTIGQYF.